This T cell receptor (beta chain) was sequenced for a study of blood T cell repertoires in COVID-19. In the study overall: Material from acute and convalescent COVID-19 was sourced from the United States, Italy and Spain. PBMCs, B-cell-depleted T cells, or T cells were the source of the cDNA or gDNA that made up the material.

Germline-derived CDR1 and CDR2 are LGHNA and YNFKEQ. The CDR3 covers 17 residues. V shed 1 base, J shed 1 base, and the junction held 7 bases outside the gene matches. Under the authors' procedure: Reference gene primer amplification gave estimated nucleated cell counts. Method: immunoSEQ multiplex PCR; TCRdb's copy keeps in-frame clones and lacks some. From that table come the V and J calls and clone size; the DNA was used to work out D and trimming. The repertoire holds roughly 120,000 clones, with 75% to 90% as singletons. The specimen was peripheral blood. This chain connects TRBV4-2 to TRBJ1-3, with 7 bases lining up with TRBD1. This sequence originates from a man in his thirties or forties with acute or convalescent COVID-19. The CDR3 reads CASSQADRTSSGNTIYF. The DNA of the CDR3 is TGTGCCAGCAGCCAAGCGGACAGGACATCTTCTGGAAACACCATATATTTT.